These T cell receptor beta chains were read from a single sample in a study of blood T cell repertoires in COVID-19. Measured with immunoSEQ multiplex PCR; TCRdb has only the in-frame clones, and not every one. The sample comprises about 140,000 clones, approximately 85% of which are singletons, and around 2.9% rests with the top ten. The specimen sequenced was peripheral blood. These receptors all stem from a man aged 50 to 59 with acute or convalescent COVID-19. The CDR3 runs from the conserved cysteine through the conserved F or W. The D gene is left open where the match is weak. Some rows have no size entry. The others give once, few or many, or a class for an expanded clone.

15,-,TRBJ1-2,-,TRBV4-1,CASSQDPGQSYGYTF,TGCGCCAGCAGCCAAGATCCTGGGCAGTCTTATGGCTACACCTTC
12,-,TRBJ2-1,-,TRBV12-3/TRBV12-4,CASSFRGNEQFF,TGTGCCAGCAGTTTTCGGGGGAATGAGCAGTTCTTC
15,-,TRBJ1-1,-,TRBV11-3,CASSLAGGVHTEAFF,TGTGCCAGCAGCTTAGCGGGAGGAGTGCACACTGAAGCTTTCTTT
15,-,TRBJ1-4,-,TRBV25-1,CASSEPEEANEKLFF,TGTGCCAGCAGCGAACCTGAGGAGGCTAATGAAAAACTGTTTTTT
15,-,TRBJ2-3,-,TRBV4-1,CASSQDIWSSDTQYF,TGCGCCAGCAGCCAAGACATTTGGAGTTCAGATACGCAGTATTTT
17,TRBD1,TRBJ1-4,-,TRBV5-6,CASSFPGQGFGGEKLFF,TGTGCCAGCAGCTTCCCGGGACAGGGGTTCGGCGGTGAAAAACTGTTTTTT
14,TRBD2,TRBJ2-7,-,TRBV29-1,CSVVGRDRSYEQYF,TGCAGCGTTGTCGGGAGGGATCGGTCCTACGAGCAGTACTTC
16,TRBD2,TRBJ2-5,-,TRBV7-7,CASSLGLAGVQETQYF,TGTGCTAGCAGCTTGGGACTAGCGGGAGTGCAAGAGACCCAGTACTTC
12,-,TRBJ1-6,-,TRBV5-4,CASRGQNSPLHF,TGTGCCAGCAGAGGACAGAATTCACCCCTCCACTTT
14,TRBD2,TRBJ2-1,-,TRBV10-1,CASSGLAGWGEQFF,TGCGCCAGCAGTGGACTAGCGGGGTGGGGCGAGCAGTTCTTC
16,-,TRBJ2-7,-,TRBV28,CASSLMFSGPTYEQYF,TGTGCCAGCAGTTTAATGTTCAGCGGACCTACCTACGAGCAGTACTTC
15,-,TRBJ1-2,-,TRBV5-1,CASSLLGGGDYGYTF,TGCGCCAGCAGCCTCCTTGGGGGGGGAGACTATGGCTACACCTTC
15,TRBD1,TRBJ1-2,-,TRBV2,CASSEEGQGQYGYTF,TGTGCCAGCAGTGAAGAAGGACAGGGTCAATATGGCTACACCTTC
18,TRBD2,TRBJ2-2,-,TRBV7-3,CASSLKGLAGTNTGELFF,TGTGCCAGCAGCTTAAAGGGACTAGCGGGGACAAACACCGGGGAGCTGTTTTTT
13,-,TRBJ2-7,few,TRBV19,CASSIHAGVEQYF,TGTGCCAGTAGTATTCATGCAGGGGTCGAGCAGTACTTC